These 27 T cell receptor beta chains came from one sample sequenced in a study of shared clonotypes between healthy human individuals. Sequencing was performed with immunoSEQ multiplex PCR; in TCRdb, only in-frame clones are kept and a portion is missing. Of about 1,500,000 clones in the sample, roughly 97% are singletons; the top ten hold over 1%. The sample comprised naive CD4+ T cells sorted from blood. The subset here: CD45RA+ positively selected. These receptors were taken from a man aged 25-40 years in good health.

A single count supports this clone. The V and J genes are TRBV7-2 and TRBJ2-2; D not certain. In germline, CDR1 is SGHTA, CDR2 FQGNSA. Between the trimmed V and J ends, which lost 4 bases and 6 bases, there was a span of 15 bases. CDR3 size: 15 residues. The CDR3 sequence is CASSSALGWPGELFF. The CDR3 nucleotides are TGTGCCAGCAGCTCCGCGCTGGGGTGGCCCGGGGAGCTGTTTTTT.

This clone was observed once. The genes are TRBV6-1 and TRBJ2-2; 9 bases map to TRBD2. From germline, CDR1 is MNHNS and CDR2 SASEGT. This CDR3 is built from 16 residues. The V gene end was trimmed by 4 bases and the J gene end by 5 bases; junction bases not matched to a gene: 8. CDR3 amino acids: CASSALAGDGTGELFF. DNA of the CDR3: TGTGCCAGCAGTGCGTTAGCGGGAGATGGTACCGGGGAGCTGTTTTTT.

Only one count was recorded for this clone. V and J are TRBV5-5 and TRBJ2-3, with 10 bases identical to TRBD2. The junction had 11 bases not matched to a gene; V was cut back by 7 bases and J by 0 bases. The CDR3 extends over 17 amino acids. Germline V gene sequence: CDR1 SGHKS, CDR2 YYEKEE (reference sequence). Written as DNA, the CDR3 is TGTGCCAGCCTTGCTAGCGGGAGAGAAACTAGCACAGATACGCAGTATTTT. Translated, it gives CASLASGRETSTDTQYF.

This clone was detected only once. CDR3 nucleotide sequence: TGTGCCAGCTCACCACAGCTGTACTCCTACGAGCAGTACTTC. This codes for CASSPQLYSYEQYF. This chain joins TRBV18 and TRBJ2-7; D uncertain. Deletions cut 1 base from V and 0 bases from J, with 7 bases between. This CDR3 is built from 14 residues. Germline values: CDR1 KGHSH, CDR2 LQKENI.

The CDR3 nucleotides are TGTGCCAGCAGCTTAAGTGGCGGGAGGTCCTACAATGAGCAGTTCTTC. Protein product: CASSLSGGRSYNEQFF. This chain connects TRBV7-2 to TRBJ2-1; TRBD2 agrees at 8 bases. Germline CDR1 is SGHTA and CDR2 is FQGNSA. Losses at the gene ends were 2 bases for V and 1 base for J; bases not matched to a gene: 4. The CDR3 is 16 amino acids.

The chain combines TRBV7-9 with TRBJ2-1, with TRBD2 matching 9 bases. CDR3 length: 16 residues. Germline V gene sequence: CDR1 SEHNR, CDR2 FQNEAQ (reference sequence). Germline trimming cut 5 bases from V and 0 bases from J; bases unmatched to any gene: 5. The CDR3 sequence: CASSRSGSSSYNEQFF. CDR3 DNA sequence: TGTGCCAGCAGCCGTAGCGGGAGTAGCTCCTACAATGAGCAGTTCTTC.

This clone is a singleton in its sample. The CDR3 nucleotides are TGTGCCAGCAGCTTGACTAGCCTCGGGCACAATGAGCAGTTCTTC. Its protein product is CASSLTSLGHNEQFF. This chain uses TRBV9 with TRBJ2-1, with 7 bases matching TRBD2. The ends lost 4 bases at V and 5 bases at J; junction bases unmatched: 9. Germline values: CDR1 SGDLS, CDR2 YYNGEE. The CDR3 extends over 15 amino acids.

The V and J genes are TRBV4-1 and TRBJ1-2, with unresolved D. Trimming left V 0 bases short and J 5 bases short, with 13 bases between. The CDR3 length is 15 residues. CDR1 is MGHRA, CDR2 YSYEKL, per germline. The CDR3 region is CASSQDLSPRYGYTF. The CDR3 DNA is TGCGCCAGCAGCCAAGACCTGTCTCCACGGTATGGCTACACCTTC.

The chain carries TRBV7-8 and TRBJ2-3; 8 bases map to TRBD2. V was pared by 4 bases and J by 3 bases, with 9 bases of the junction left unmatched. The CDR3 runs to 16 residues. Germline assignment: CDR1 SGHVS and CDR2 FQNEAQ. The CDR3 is CASSSLREGRTDTQYF. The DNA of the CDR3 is TGTGCCAGCAGCTCTTTACGGGAGGGGCGTACAGATACGCAGTATTTT.

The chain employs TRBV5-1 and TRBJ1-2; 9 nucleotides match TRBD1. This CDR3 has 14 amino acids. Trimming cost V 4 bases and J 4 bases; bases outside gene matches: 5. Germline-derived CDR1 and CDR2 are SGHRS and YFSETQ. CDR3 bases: TGCGCCAGCAGCAAGGACAGGGGAAGCTATGGCTACACCTTC. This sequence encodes CASSKDRGSYGYTF.

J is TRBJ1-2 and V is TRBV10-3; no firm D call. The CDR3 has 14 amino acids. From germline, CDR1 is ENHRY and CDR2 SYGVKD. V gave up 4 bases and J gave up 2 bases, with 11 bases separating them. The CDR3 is CAISGLELNYGYTF. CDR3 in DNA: TGTGCCATCAGTGGCCTGGAACTAAACTATGGCTACACCTTC.

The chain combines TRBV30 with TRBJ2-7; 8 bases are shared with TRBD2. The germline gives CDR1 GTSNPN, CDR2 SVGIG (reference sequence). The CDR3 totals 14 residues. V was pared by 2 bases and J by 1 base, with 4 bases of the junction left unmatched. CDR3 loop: CAWSPGRGSYEQYF. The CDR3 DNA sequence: TGTGCCTGGAGTCCCGGGAGGGGATCCTACGAGCAGTACTTC.

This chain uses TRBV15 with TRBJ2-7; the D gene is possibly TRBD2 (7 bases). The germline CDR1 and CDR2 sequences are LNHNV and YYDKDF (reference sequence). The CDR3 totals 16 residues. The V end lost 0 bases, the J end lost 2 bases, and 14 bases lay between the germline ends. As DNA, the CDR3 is TGTGCCACCAGCAGAGATAGGGGGGGAGGGCCCTACGAGCAGTACTTC. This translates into CATSRDRGGGPYEQYF.

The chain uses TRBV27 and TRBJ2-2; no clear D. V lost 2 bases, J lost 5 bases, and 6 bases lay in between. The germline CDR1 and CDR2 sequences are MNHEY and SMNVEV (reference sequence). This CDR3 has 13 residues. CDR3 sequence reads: CASSLGQTGELFF. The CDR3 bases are TGTGCCAGCAGTTTAGGCCAAACCGGGGAGCTGTTTTTT.

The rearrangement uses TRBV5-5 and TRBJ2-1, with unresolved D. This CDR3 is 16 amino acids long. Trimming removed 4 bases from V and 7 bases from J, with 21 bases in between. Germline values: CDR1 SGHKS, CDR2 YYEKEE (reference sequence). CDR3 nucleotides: TGTGCCAGCAGCCCTAAAATGGGCGCAGGTGGGAATGAGCAGTTCTTC. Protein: CASSPKMGAGGNEQFF.

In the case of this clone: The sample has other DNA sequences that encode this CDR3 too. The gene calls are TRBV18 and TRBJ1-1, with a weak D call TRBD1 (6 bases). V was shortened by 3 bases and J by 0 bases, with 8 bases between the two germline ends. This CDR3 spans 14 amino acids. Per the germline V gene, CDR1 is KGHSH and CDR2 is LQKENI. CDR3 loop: CASSPQGLNTEAFF. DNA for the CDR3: TGTGCCAGCTCACCTCAGGGGTTGAACACTGAAGCTTTCTTT.

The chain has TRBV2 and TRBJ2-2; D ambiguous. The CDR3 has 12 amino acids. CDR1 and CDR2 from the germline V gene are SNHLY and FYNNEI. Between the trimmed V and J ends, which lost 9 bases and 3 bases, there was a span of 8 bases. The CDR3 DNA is TGTGCCAGTGGATCAGACACCGGGGAGCTGTTTTTT. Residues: CASGSDTGELFF.

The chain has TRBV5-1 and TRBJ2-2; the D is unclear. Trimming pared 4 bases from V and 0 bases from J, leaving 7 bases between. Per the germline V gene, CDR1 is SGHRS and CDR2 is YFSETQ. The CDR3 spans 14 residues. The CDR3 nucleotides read TGCGCCAGCAGCGTCACTTCGAACACCGGGGAGCTGTTTTTT. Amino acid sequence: CASSVTSNTGELFF.

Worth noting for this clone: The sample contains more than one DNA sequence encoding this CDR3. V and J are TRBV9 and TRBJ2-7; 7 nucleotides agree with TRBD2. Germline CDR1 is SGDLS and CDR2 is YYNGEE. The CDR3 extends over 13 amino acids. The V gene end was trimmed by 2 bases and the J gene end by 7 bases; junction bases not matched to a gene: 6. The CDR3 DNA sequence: TGTGCCAGCAGCGTCGACCCCGGGAGGGAGCAGTACTTC. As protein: CASSVDPGREQYF. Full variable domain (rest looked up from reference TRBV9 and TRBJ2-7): DSGVTQTPKHLITATGQRVTLRCSPRSGDLSVYWYQQSLDQGLQFLIQYYNGEERAKGNILERFSAQQFPDLHSELNLSSLELGDSALYFCASSVDPGREQYFGPGTRLTVT.

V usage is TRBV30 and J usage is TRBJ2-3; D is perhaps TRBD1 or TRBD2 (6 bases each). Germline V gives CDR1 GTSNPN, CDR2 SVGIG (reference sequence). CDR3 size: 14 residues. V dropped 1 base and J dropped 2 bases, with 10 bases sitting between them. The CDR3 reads CAWSGGGFTDTQYF. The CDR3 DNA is TGTGCCTGGAGTGGAGGGGGGTTCACAGATACGCAGTATTTT.

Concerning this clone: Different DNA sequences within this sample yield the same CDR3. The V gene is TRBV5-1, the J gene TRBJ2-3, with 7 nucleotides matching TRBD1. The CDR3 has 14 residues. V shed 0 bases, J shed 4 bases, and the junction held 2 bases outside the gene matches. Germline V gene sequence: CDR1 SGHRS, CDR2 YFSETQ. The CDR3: CASSLGQGPDTQYF. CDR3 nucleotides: TGCGCCAGCAGCTTGGGACAGGGCCCAGATACGCAGTATTTT.

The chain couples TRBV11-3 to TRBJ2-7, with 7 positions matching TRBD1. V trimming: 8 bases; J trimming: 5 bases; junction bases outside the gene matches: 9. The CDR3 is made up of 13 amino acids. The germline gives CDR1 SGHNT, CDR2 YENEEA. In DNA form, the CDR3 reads TGTGCCAGCTCCGGCACAGGGGTCCACGAGCAGTACTTC. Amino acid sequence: CASSGTGVHEQYF.

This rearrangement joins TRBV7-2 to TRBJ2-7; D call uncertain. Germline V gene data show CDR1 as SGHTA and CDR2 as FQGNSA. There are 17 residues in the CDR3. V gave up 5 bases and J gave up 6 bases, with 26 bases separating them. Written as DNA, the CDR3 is TGTGCCAGCAGCCTGACCCCTTCCAGAACTGGACCCCGCGAGCAGTACTTC. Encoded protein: CASSLTPSRTGPREQYF.

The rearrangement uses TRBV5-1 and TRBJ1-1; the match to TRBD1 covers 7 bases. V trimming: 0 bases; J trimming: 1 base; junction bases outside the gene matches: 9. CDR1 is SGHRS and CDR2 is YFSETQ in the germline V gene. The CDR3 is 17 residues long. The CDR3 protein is CASSLEGQGVGNTEAFF. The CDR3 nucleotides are TGCGCCAGCAGCTTGGAAGGTCAGGGGGTCGGGAACACTGAAGCTTTCTTT.

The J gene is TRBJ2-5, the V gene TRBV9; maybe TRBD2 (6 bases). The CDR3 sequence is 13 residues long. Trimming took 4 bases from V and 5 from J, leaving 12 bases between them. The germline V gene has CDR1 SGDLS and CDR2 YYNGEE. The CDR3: CASSPSGVETQYF. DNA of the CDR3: TGTGCCAGCAGCCCCTCGGGGGTTGAGACCCAGTACTTC.

The CDR3 here is CASMGPGINSEGETQYF. The CDR3 DNA reads as TGTGCCAGCATGGGACCCGGCATCAATTCTGAGGGAGAGACCCAGTACTTC. The V call is TRBV7-2, the J call TRBJ2-5, with D perhaps assigned TRBD1 or TRBD2 (5 bases each). Germline values: CDR1 SGHTA, CDR2 FQGNSA. The CDR3 contains 17 residues. V was clipped by 7 bases and J by 4 bases, with 25 bases between them.

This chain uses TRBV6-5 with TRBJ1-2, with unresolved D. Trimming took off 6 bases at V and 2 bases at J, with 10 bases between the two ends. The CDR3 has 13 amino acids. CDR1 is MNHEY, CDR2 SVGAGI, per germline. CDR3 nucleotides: TGTGCCAGCAGCCGCACCGAGAACTATGGCTACACCTTC. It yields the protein CASSRTENYGYTF.